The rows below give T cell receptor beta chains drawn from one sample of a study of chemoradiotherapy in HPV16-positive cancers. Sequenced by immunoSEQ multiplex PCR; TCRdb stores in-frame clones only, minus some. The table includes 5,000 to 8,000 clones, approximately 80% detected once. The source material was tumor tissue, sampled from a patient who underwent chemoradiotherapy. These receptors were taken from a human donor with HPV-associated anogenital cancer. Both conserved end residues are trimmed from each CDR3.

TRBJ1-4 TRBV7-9 ASRATGTEDEKLF
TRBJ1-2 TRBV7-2 ASSPDKGGRYGYT
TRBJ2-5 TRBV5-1 ASSFGGAQASETQY
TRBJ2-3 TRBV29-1 SSETDTDTQY
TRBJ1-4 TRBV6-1 ASSDSGHTNEKLF
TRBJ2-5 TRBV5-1 ASSSRTGEQY
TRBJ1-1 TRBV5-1 ASSPGHQNTEAF
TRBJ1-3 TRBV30 AWSVLGISGNTIY
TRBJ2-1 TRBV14 ASSQGRDSLPNEQF
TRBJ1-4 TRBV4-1 ASSQDRFLTADEKLF
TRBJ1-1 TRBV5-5 ASSLAGQGNFYTEAF
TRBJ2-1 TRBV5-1 ASQTSEYNEQF
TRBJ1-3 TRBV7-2 ASSLTPGARNTIY
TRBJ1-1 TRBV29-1 SVEVDTSKDTEAF
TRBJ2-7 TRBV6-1 ASSEFAGTY
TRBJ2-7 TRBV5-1 ASSIDSSSYEQY
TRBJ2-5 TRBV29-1 SVGVQDTETQY
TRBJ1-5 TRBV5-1 ASSPSDGTNQPQH
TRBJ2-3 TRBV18 ASSPTGDTQY
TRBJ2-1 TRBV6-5 ASSQQPTSEQF
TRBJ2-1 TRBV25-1 ASRSSGRAGEQF
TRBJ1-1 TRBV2 ASSVDRGVYNEAF
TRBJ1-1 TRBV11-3 ASSPRGRGGSTEAF
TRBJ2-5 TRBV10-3 AISESWGAETQY
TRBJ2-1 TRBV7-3 ASSNTLINEQF
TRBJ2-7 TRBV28 ASTPVGGRAVDEQY
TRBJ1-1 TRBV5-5 ASTSGEINTEAF
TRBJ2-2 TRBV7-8 ASSSREGLYTGELF
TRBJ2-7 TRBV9 ASSAHGGSIYEQY
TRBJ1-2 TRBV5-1 ASSLTGTDNYGYT
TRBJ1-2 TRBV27 ASKFRVRGGGYGYT
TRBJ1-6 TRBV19 ASSSGLIDNSPLH
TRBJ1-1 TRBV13 ASSLTGGSNTEAF
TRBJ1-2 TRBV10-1 ASSESGSYGYT
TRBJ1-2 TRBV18 ASSPGDYGYT
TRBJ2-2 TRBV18 ASSHRDAGELF
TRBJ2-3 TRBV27 ASSRAGDTQY
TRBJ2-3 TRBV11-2 ASSLRGRGGGTDTQY
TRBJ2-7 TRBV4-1 ASSLRDSSSYEQY
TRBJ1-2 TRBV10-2 ASSEPSQGYYGYT
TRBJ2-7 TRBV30 AWSATGNEQY
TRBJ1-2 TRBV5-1 ASGLRGTNYGYT
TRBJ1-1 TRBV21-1 ASSNRNYTEAF
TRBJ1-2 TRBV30 AWSVRGGLSLNYGYT
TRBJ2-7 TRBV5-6 ASSLANIGGKY
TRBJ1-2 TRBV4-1 ASSQDRGYGYT
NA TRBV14 ASSLGIRDEQY
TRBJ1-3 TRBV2 ASRYSSQSTIY
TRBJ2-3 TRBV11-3 ASSPRSGGDTDTQY